These 14 T cell receptor beta chains were all obtained from the same sample, sequenced in a study of cytomegalovirus exposure and HLA in healthy donors. The primer mix had 60 Vbeta and 13 Jbeta primers. The table came from immunoSEQ multiplex PCR; TCRdb's copy has only in-frame clones and leaves some out. The data hold about 70,000 clones, with 74% observed a single time. Sequencing used PBMCs. These receptors were taken from a woman aged 55-69 years in good health and CMV-seropositive.

This rearrangement joins TRBV6-1 to TRBJ2-7; D may be TRBD1 (7 bases). The CDR3 runs 15 residues. With 5 bases removed from V and 3 bases from J, the gap between germline ends came to 17 bases. CDR1 and CDR2 from the germline V gene are MNHNS and SASEGT. CDR3 loop: CASSKGASDIYEQYF. In DNA form, the CDR3 reads TGTGCCAGCAGTAAGGGGGCTAGCGATATCTACGAGCAGTACTTC.

The V gene is TRBV9, the J gene TRBJ2-1; no clear D gene. The V gene lost 0 bases and the J gene lost 3 bases, with 10 bases spanning the gap. This CDR3 region has 15 residues. Germline V CDR1 and CDR2: SGDLS, YYNGEE. The chain's CDR3 is CASSVALGSYNEQFF. Written as DNA, the CDR3 is TGTGCCAGCAGCGTAGCCCTAGGTAGCTACAATGAGCAGTTCTTC.

This clone has a handful of counts. The J gene is TRBJ2-7, the V gene TRBV10-1; D unresolved. The CDR3 has 13 residues. The germline gives CDR1 WNHNN, CDR2 SYGVQD (reference sequence). Trimming pared 2 bases from V and 7 bases from J, leaving 12 bases between. The CDR3 DNA reads as TGCGCCAGCAGTGAGCGGCAGTTCGGGGAGCAGTACTTC. As protein: CASSERQFGEQYF.

This chain uses TRBV10-1 with TRBJ1-1, with 9 bases that match TRBD1. The V gene end was trimmed by 1 base and the J gene end by 7 bases; junction bases not matched to a gene: 10. The germline V gene encodes CDR1 WNHNN and CDR2 SYGVQD (reference sequence). CDR3 size: 16 residues. The CDR3 sequence: CASSEFSWDRVNEAFF. DNA for the CDR3: TGCGCCAGCAGTGAGTTTTCTTGGGACAGGGTAAATGAAGCTTTCTTT.

The chain combines TRBV7-8 with TRBJ2-7, with D perhaps TRBD2 (5 bases). CDR1 is SGHVS and CDR2 is FQNEAQ in the germline V gene. This CDR3 comprises 16 residues. The ends were cut back, 5 bases at V and 0 bases at J, with 17 bases in the middle. The CDR3 DNA follows: TGTGCCAGCAGCCCATCCCGGACTTACTTCTCCTACGAGCAGTACTTC. The encoded protein is CASSPSRTYFSYEQYF.

V usage is TRBV19 and J usage is TRBJ1-2, with D hard to call. Germline loops: CDR1 LNHDA, CDR2 SQIVND (reference sequence). The V and J ends lost 5 bases and 7 bases respectively, with 23 bases between them. There are 16 residues in the CDR3. For the CDR3, the DNA is TGTGCCAGTAGTCTCCCCGCAGAGGGTAGGATTGGTGGCTACACCTTC. Translated, it gives CASSLPAEGRIGGYTF.

Note on this clone: Given a far larger clone just one base away, this is likely a sequencing read error. The CDR3 sequence is CASSFRDRGSYEQYV. The DNA for the CDR3 is TGTGCCAGCAGCTTCCGGGACAGGGGATCCTACGAGCAGTACGTC. The chain joins TRBV13 to TRBJ2-7; the match to TRBD1 covers 10 bases. The CDR3 extends over 15 amino acids. The V segment lost 3 bases and the J segment 1 base; nucleotides outside the gene matches: 3. Germline CDR1 and CDR2: PRHDT and FYEKMQ (reference sequence).

The chain combines TRBV6-5 with TRBJ2-7; 7 positions match TRBD1. V lost 3 bases to trimming and J lost 7 bases; unmatched junction nucleotides: 15. Germline V gene data show CDR1 as MNHEY and CDR2 as SVGAGI. CDR3 size: 16 residues. CDR3 sequence (DNA): TGTGCCAGCAGTTATCGGACAGGCCCTTACTTTAGGGAGCAGTACTTC. Translated: CASSYRTGPYFREQYF.

In this sample, this clone turned up once. The chain employs TRBV9 and TRBJ1-2; tentatively, D is TRBD1 (5 bases). Germline CDR1 reads SGDLS; CDR2 reads YYNGEE. Trimming took off 4 bases at V and 8 bases at J, with 12 bases between the two ends. The CDR3 has 12 amino acids. The CDR3 loop is CASSPVRGGYTF. CDR3 coding DNA: TGTGCCAGCAGCCCCGTAAGGGGAGGCTACACCTTC.

The V and J genes are TRBV19 and TRBJ2-6, with D unresolved. This CDR3 is built from 15 residues. Between the trimmed V and J ends, which lost 3 bases and 0 bases, there was a span of 6 bases. The germline V gene has CDR1 LNHDA and CDR2 SQIVND (reference sequence). The CDR3 is CASSILASGANVLTF. Written as DNA, the CDR3 is TGTGCCAGTAGTATTCTGGCCTCTGGGGCCAACGTCCTGACTTTC.

The DNA of the CDR3 is TGTGCCAGTAGTATTCGGCTAGCGGGAGGGCCGGGCGAGCAGTACTTC. Translated, it gives CASSIRLAGGPGEQYF. This chain connects TRBV19 to TRBJ2-7; 12 bases map to TRBD2. Germline V lookup: CDR1 LNHDA, CDR2 SQIVND (reference sequence). CDR3 size: 16 residues. V shed 3 bases, J shed 6 bases, and the junction held 9 bases outside the gene matches.

This clone was detected only once. The chain uses TRBV28 and TRBJ1-2, with D maybe TRBD1 (5 bases). Trimming removed 6 bases from V and 12 bases from J, with 20 bases in between. This CDR3 contains 13 residues. Germline assignment: CDR1 MDHEN and CDR2 SYDVKM. The CDR3 DNA is TGTGCCAGCAGAGGACCAGGGATTAGTATCAACACCTTC. Its protein is CASRGPGISINTF.

V gene TRBV5-1 combines with J gene TRBJ2-1; 9 bases are shared with TRBD1. Looked up from germline, CDR1 is SGHRS and CDR2 is YFSETQ. V lost 6 bases and J lost 7; bases outside the gene matches: 11. The CDR3 extends over 15 amino acids. The CDR3 sequence: CASTATPGQGNEQFF. CDR3 nucleotide sequence: TGCGCCAGCACCGCCACACCGGGACAGGGAAATGAGCAGTTCTTC. The complete variable domain, with remaining parts taken from reference TRBV5-1 and TRBJ2-1, reads KAGVTQTPRYLIKTRGQQVTLSCSPISGHRSVSWYQQTPGQGLQFLFEYFSETQRNKGNFPGRFSGRQFSNSRSEMNVSTLELGDSALYLCASTATPGQGNEQFFGPGTRLTVL.

The chain has TRBV7-9 and TRBJ2-3, with D possibly matching TRBD1 (5 bases). Trimming cost V 7 bases and J 0 bases, with 20 bases left between them. CDR1 is SEHNR and CDR2 is FQNEAQ in the germline V gene (reference sequence). The CDR3 extends over 17 amino acids. CDR3 amino acids: CASILKEDIRSTDTQYF. CDR3 nucleotide sequence: TGTGCCAGCATATTAAAAGAGGACATACGAAGCACAGATACGCAGTATTTT.